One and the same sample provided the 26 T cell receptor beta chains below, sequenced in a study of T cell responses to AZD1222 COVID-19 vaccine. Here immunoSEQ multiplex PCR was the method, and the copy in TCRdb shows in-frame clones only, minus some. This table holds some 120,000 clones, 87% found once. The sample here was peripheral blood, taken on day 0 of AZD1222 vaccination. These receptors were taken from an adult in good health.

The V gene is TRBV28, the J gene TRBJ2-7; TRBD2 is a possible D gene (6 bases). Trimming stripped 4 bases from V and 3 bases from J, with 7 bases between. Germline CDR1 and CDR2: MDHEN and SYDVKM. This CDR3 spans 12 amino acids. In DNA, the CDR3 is TGTGCCAGCAGTTCGGAGGGCTACGAGCAGTACTTC. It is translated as CASSSEGYEQYF.

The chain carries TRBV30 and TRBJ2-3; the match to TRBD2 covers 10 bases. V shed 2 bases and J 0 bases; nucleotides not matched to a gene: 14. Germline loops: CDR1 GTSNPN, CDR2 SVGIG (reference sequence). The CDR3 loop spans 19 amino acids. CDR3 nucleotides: TGTGCCTGGAGTCATGGCGTCCCTATAGCGGGGGGCAGCACAGATACGCAGTATTTT. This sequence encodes CAWSHGVPIAGGSTDTQYF.

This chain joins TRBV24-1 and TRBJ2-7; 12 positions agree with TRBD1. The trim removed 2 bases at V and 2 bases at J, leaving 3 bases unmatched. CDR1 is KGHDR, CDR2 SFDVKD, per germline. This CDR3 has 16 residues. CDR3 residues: CATSDWDRGLTYEQYF. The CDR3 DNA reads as TGTGCCACCAGTGATTGGGACAGGGGGCTCACCTACGAGCAGTACTTC.

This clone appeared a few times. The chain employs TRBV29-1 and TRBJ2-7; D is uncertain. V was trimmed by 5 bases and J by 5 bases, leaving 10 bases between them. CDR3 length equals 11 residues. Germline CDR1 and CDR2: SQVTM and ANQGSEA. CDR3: CSVTSSDEQYF. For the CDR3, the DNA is TGCAGCGTTACGTCGAGCGACGAGCAGTACTTC.

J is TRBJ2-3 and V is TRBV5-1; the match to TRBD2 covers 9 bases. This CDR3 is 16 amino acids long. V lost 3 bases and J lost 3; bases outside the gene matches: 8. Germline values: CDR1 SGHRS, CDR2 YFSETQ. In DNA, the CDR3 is TGCGCCAGCAGCTCCGGGGTAGCGGGGGTTACAGATACGCAGTATTTT. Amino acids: CASSSGVAGVTDTQYF.

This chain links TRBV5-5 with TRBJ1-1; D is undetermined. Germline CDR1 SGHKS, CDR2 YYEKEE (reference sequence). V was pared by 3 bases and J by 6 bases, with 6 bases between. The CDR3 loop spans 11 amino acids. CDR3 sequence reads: CASSSYAEAFF. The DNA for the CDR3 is TGTGCCAGCAGCTCCTATGCTGAAGCTTTCTTT.

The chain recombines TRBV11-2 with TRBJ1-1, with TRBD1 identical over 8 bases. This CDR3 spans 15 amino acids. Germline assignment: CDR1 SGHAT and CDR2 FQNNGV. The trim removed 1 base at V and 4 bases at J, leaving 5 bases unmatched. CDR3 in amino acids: CASSLAGTGPTEAFF. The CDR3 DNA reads TGTGCCAGCAGCTTAGCCGGGACAGGCCCCACTGAAGCTTTCTTT.

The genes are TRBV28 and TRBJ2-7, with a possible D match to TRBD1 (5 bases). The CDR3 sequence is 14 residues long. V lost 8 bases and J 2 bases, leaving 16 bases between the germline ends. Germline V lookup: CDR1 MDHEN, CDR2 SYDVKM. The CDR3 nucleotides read TGTGCCAGCCAACGGGCAGGGCCAACCTACGAGCAGTACTTC. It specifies CASQRAGPTYEQYF.

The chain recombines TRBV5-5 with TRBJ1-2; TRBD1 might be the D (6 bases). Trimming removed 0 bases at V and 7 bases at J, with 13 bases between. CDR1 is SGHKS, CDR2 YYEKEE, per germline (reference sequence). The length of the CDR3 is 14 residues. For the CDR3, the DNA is TGTGCCAGCAGCTTGGGGCAGGGGAGGTTTGGCTACACCTTC. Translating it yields CASSLGQGRFGYTF.

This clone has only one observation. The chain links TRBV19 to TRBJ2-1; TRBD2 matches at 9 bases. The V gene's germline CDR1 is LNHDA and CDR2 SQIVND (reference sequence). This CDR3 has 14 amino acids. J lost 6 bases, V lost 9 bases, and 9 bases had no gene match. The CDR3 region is CASRHSGSVNEQFF. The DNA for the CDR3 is TGTGCCAGCAGACATAGCGGGAGTGTCAATGAGCAGTTCTTC.

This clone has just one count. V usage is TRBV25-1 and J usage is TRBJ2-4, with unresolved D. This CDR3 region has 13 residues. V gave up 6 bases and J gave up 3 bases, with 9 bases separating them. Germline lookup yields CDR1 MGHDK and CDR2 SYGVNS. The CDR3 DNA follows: TGTGCCAGCAGGGGTGCGGTCAAAAACATTCAGTACTTC. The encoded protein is CASRGAVKNIQYF. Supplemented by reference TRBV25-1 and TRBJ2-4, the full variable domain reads EADIYQTPRYLVIGTGKKITLECSQTMGHDKMYWYQQDPGMELHLIHYSYGVNSTEKGDLSSESTVSRIRTEHFPLTLESARPSHTSQYLCASRGAVKNIQYFGAGTRLSVL.

The CDR3 sequence: CSVEGGTGHYEQYF. CDR3 nucleotides: TGCAGCGTCGAGGGGGGAACGGGTCACTACGAGCAGTACTTC. The V gene is TRBV29-1, the J gene TRBJ2-7; D is tentatively TRBD1 or TRBD2 (6 bases each). The CDR3 loop spans 14 amino acids. V lost 6 bases and J lost 3, with 18 bases in between. Per germline, CDR1 SQVTM and CDR2 ANQGSEA.

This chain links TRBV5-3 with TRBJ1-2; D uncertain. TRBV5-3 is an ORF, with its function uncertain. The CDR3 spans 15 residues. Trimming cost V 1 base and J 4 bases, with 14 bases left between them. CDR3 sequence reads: CARSLYSQTPYGYTF. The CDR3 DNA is TGTGCCAGAAGCTTGTATAGCCAAACGCCCTATGGCTACACCTTC.

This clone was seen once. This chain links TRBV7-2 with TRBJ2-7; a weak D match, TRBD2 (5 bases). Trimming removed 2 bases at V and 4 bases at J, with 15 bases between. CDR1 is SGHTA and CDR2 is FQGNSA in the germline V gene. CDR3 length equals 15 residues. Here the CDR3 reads CASSLSRSAEYEQYF. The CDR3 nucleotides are TGTGCCAGCAGCTTAAGTCGGTCAGCGGAGTACGAGCAGTACTTC.

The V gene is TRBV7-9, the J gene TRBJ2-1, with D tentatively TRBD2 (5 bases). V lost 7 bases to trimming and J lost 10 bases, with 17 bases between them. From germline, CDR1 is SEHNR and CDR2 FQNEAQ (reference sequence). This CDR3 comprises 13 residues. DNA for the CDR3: TGTGCCAGCACCCGTGCCGACGGGGTCGAGCAGTTCTTC. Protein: CASTRADGVEQFF.

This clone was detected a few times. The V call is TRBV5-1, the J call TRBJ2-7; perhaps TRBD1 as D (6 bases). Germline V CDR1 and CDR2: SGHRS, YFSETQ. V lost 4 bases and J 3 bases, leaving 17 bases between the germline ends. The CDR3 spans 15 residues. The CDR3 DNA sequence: TGCGCCAGCAGCCCCTACAGGGTTCCAGACTACGAGCAGTACTTC. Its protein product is CASSPYRVPDYEQYF.

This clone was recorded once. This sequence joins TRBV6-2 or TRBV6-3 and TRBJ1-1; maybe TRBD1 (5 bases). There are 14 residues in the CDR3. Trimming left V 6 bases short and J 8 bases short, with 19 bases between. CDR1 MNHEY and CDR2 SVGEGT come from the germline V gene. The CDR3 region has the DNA TGTGCCAGCAGCCAGGGAACGACTGTCATAGAAGCTTTCTTT. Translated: CASSQGTTVIEAFF.

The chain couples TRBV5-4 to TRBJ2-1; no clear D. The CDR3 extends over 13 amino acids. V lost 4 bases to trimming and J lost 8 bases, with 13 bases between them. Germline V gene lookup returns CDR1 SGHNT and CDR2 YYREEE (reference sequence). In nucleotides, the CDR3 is TGTGCCAGCAGCCCATCTAATCAAGATGAGCAGTTCTTC. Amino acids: CASSPSNQDEQFF.

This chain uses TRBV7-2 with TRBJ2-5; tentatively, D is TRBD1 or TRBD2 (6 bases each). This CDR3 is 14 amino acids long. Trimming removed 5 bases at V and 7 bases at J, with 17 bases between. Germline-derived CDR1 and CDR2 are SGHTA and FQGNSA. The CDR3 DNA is TGTGCCAGCAGCCCGGAGGGGGGCCTGGGGACCCAGTACTTC. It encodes CASSPEGGLGTQYF. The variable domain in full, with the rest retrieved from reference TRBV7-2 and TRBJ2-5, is GAGVSQSPSNKVTEKGKDVELRCDPISGHTALYWYRQSLGQGLEFLIYFQGNSAPDKSGLPSDRFSAERTGGSVSTLTIQRTQQEDSAVYLCASSPEGGLGTQYFGPGTRLLVL.

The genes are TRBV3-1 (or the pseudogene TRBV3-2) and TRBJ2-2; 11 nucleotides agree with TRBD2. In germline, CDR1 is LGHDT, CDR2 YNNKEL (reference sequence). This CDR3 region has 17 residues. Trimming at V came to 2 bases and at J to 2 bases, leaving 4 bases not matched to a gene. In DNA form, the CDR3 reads TGTGCCAGCAGCCAATATACTAGCGGGAGAAACACCGGGGAGCTGTTTTTT. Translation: CASSQYTSGRNTGELFF.

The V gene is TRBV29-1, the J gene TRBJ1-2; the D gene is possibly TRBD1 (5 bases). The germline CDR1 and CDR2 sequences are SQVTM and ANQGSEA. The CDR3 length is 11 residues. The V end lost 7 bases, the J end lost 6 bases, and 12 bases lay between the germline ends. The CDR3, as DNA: TGCAGCGCCGGGGGGGAGGATGGCTACACCTTC. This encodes CSAGGEDGYTF.

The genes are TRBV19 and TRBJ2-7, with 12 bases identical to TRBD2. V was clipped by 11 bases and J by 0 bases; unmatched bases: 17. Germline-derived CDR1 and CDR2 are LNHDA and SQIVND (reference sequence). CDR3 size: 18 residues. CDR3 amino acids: CASSRGLAGLRSSYEQYF. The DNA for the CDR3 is TGTGCCTCAAGCCGGGGACTAGCGGGTCTCCGGAGCTCCTACGAGCAGTACTTC.

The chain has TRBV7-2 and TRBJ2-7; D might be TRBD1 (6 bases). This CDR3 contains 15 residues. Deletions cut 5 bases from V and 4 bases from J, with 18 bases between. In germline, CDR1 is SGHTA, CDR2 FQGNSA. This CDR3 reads CASSVNIGQFYEQYF. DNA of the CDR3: TGTGCCAGCAGCGTCAACATCGGACAGTTTTACGAGCAGTACTTC. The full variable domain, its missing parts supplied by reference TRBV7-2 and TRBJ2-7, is GAGVSQSPSNKVTEKGKDVELRCDPISGHTALYWYRQSLGQGLEFLIYFQGNSAPDKSGLPSDRFSAERTGGSVSTLTIQRTQQEDSAVYLCASSVNIGQFYEQYFGPGTRLTVT.

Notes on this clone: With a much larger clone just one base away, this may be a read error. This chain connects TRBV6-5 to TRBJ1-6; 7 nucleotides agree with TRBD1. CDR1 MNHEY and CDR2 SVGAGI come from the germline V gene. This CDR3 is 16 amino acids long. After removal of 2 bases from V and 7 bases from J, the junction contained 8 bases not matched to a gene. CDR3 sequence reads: CASSYRDTGANSPLHF. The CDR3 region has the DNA TGTGCCAGCAGTTACAGGGACACAGGGGCGAATTCACCCCTCCACTTT.

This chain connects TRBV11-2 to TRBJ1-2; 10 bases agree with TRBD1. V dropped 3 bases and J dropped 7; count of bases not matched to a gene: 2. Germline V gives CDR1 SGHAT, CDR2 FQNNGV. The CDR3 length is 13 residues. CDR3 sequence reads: CASSFRDRGGYTF. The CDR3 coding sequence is TGTGCCAGCAGCTTTCGGGACAGGGGTGGCTACACCTTC.

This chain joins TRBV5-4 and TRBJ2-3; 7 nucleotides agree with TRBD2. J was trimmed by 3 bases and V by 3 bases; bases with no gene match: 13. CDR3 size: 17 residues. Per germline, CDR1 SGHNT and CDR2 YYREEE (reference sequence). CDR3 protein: CASSSPGQAGWTDTQYF. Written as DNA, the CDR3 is TGTGCCAGCAGCTCCCCCGGTCAAGCGGGATGGACAGATACGCAGTATTTT.